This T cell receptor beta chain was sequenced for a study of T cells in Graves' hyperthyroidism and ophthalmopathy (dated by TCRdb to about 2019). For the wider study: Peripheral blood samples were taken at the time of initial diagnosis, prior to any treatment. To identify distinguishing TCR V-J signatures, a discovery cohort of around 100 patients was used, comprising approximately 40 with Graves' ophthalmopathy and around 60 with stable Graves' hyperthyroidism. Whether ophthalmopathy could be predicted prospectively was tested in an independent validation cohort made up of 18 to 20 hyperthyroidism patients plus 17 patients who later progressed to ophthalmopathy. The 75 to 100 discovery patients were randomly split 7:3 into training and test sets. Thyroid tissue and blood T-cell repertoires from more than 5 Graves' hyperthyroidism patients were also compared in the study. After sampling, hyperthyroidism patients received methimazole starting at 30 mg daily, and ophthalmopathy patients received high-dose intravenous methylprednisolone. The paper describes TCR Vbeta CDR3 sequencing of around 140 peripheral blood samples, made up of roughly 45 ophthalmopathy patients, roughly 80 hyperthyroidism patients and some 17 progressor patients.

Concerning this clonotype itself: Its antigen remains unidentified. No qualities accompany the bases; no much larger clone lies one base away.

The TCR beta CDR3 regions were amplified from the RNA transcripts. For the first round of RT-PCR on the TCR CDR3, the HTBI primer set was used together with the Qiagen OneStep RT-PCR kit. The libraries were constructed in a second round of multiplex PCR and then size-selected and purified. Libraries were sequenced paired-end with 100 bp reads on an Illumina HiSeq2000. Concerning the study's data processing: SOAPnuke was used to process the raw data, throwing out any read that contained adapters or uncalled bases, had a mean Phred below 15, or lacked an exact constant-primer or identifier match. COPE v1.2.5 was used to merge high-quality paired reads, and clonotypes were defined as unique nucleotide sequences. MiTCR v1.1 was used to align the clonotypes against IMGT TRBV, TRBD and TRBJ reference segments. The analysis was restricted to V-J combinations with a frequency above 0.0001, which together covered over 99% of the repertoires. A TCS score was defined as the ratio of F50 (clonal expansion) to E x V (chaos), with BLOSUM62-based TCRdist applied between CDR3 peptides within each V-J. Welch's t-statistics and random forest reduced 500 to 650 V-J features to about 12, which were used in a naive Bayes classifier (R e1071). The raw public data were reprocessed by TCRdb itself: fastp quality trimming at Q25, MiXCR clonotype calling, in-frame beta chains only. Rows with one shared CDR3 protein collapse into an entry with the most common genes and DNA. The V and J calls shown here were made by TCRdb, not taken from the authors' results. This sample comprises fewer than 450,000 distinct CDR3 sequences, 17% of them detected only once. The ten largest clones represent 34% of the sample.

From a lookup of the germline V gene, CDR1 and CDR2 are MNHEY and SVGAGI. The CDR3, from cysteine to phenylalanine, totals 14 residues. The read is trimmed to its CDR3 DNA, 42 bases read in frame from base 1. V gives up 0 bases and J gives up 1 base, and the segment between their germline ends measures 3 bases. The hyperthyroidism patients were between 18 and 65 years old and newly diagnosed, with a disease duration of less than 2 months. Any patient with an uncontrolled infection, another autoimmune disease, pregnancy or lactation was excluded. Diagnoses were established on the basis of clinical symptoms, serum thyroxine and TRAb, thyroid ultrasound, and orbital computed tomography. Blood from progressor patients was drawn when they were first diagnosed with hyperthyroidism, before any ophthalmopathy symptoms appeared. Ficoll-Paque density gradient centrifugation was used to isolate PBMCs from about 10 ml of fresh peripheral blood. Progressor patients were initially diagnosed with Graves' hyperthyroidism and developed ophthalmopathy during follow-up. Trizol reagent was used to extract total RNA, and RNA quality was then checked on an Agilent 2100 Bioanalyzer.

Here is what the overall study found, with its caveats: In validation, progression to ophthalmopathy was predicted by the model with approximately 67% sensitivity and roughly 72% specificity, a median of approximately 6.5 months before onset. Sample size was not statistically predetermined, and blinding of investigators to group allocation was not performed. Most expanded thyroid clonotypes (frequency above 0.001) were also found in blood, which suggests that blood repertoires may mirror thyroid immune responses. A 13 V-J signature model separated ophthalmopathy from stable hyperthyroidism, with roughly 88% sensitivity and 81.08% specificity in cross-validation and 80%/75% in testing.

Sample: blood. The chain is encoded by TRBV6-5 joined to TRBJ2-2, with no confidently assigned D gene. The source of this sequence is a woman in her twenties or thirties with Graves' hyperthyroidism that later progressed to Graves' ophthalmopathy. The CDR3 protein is CASSYSGNTGELFF. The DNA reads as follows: TGTGCCAGCAGTTACTCGGGGAACACCGGGGAGCTGTTTTTT.